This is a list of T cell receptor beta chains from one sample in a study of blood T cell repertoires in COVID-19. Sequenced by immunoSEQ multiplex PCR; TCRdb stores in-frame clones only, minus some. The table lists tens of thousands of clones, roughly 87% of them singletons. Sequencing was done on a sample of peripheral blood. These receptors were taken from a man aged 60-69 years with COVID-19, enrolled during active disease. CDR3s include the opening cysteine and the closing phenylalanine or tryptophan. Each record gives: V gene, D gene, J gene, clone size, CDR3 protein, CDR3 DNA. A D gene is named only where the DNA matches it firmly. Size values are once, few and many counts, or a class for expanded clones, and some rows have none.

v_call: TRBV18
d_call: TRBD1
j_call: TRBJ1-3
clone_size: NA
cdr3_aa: CASSQDRGDRSGNTIYF
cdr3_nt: TGTGCCAGCTCACAGGACAGGGGCGACCGCTCTGGAAACACCATATATTTT

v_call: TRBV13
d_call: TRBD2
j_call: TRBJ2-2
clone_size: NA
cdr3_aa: CASSLSGRITGELFF
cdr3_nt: TGTGCCAGCAGCCTCAGCGGGAGGATCACCGGGGAGCTGTTTTTT

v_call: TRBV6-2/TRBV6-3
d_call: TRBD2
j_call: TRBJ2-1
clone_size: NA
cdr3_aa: CASSFELAGYEQFF
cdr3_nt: TGTGCCAGCAGTTTTGAGTTAGCGGGATATGAGCAGTTCTTC

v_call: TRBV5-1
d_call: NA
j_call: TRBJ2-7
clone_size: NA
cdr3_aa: CASSLEGRESYEQYF
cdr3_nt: TGCGCCAGCAGCTTGGAGGGCAGGGAATCCTACGAGCAGTACTTC

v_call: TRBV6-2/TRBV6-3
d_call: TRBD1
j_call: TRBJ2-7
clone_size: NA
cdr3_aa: CASSLGGAPIEQYF
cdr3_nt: TGTGCCAGCAGTTTAGGGGGCGCCCCGATCGAGCAGTACTTC

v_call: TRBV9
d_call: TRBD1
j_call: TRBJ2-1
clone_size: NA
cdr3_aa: CASSVAGTGGIYEQFF
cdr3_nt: TGTGCCAGCAGCGTAGCCGGGACAGGGGGTATCTATGAGCAGTTCTTC

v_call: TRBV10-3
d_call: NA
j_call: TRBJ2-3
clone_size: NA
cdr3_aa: CAISEGGTEKRDTQYF
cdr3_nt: TGTGCCATCAGTGAGGGGGGGACAGAAAAGAGAGATACGCAGTATTTT

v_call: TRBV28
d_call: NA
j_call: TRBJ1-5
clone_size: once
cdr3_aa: CASTLQGDQPQHF
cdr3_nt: TGTGCCAGCACTTTACAGGGCGATCAGCCCCAGCATTTT

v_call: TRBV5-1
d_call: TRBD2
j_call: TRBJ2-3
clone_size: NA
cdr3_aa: CASSPGTSGFTDTQYF
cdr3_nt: TGCGCCAGCAGCCCGGGGACTAGCGGGTTCACAGATACGCAGTATTTT

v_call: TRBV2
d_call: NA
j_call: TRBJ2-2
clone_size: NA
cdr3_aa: CASEGDTHTGELFF
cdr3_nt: TGTGCCAGTGAGGGGGACACCCACACCGGGGAGCTGTTTTTT

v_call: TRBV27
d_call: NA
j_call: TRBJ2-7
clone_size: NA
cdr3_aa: CASRHAYEQYF
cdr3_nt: TGTGCCAGTCGACATGCCTACGAGCAGTACTTC

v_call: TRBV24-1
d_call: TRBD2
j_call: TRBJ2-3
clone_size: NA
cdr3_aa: CATSDRLAGSTDTQYF
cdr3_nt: TGTGCCACCAGTGATAGGCTAGCGGGAAGCACAGATACGCAGTATTTT

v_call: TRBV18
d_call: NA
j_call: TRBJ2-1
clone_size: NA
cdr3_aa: CASSSNNEQFF
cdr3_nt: TGTGCCAGCTCATCAAACAATGAGCAGTTCTTC

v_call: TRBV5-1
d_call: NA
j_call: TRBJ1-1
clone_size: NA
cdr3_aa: CASSLGGPMNTEAFF
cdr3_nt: TGCGCCAGCAGCTTGGGGGGCCCGATGAACACTGAAGCTTTCTTT

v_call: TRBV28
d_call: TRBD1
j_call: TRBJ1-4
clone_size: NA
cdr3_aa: CASISPGQGNEKLFF
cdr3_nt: TGTGCCAGCATTTCTCCGGGACAGGGGAATGAAAAACTGTTTTTT

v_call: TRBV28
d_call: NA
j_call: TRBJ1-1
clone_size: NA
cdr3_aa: CASSPYKNTEAFF
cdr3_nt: TGTGCCAGCAGTCCTTATAAGAACACTGAAGCTTTCTTT

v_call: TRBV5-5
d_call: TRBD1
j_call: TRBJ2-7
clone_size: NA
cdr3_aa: CASSLGVTGSYEQYF
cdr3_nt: TGTGCCAGCAGCTTGGGCGTGACAGGGTCCTACGAGCAGTACTTC

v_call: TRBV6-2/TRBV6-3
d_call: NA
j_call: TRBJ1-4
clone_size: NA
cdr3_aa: CASSSIDSATNEKLFF
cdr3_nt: TGTGCCAGCAGTTCCATAGACAGTGCAACTAATGAAAAACTGTTTTTT

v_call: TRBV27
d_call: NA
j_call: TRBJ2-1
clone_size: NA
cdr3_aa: CASSLTSPHNEQFF
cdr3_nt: TGTGCCAGCAGTTTAACCAGTCCCCACAATGAGCAGTTCTTC

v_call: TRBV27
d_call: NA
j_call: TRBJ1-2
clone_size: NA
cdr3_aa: CASSPHGTQGGYTF
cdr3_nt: TGTGCCAGCAGCCCGCACGGAACACAGGGTGGCTACACCTTC

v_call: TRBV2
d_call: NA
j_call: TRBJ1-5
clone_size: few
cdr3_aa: CASSEASGGSNQPQHF
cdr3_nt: TGTGCCAGCAGTGAAGCATCAGGAGGTAGCAATCAGCCCCAGCATTTT

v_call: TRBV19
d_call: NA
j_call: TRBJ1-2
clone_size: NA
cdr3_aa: CASSIREAGYGYTF
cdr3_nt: TGTGCCAGTAGTATCCGGGAAGCGGGCTATGGCTACACCTTC

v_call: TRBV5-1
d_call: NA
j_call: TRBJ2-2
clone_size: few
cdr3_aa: CASSLSPIGDTGELFF
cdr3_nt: TGCGCCAGCAGCTTGTCCCCTATAGGGGACACCGGGGAGCTGTTTTTT

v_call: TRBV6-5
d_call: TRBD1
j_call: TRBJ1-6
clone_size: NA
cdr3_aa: CASREGQGINSPLHF
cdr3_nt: TGTGCCAGCAGAGAGGGACAGGGGATTAATTCACCCCTCCACTTT

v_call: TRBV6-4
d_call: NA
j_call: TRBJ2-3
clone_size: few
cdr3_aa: CASIGQDTQYF
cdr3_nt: TGTGCCAGCATCGGTCAAGATACGCAGTATTTT

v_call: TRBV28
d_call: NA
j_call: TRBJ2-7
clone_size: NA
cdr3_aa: CASTAQRDEQYF
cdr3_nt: TGTGCCAGCACCGCCCAAAGAGACGAGCAGTACTTC

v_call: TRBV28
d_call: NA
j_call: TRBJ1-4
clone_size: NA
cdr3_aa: CASEGGAANEKLFF
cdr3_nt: TGTGCCAGCGAGGGGGGGGCTGCTAATGAAAAACTGTTTTTT

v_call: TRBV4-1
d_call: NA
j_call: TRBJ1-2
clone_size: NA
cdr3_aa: CASSQDERPDNNYGYTF
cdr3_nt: TGCGCCAGCAGCCAAGACGAACGACCTGACAACAACTATGGCTACACCTTC

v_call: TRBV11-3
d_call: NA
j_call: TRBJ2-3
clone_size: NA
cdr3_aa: CASSLGGGLTDTQYF
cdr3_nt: TGTGCCAGCAGCTTAGGTGGGGGACTCACAGATACGCAGTATTTT

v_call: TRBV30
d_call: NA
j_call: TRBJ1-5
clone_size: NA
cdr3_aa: CAWSPTLNQPQHF
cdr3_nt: TGTGCCTGGAGTCCTACCCTCAATCAGCCCCAGCATTTT

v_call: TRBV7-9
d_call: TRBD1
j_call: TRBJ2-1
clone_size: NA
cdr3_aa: CASSRTGDEQFF
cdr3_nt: TGTGCCAGCAGCAGGACAGGTGATGAGCAGTTCTTC

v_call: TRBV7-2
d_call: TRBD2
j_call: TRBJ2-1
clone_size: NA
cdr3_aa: CASSTYSGRAGMFF
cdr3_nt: TGTGCCAGCAGCACCTATAGCGGGAGGGCCGGTATGTTCTTC

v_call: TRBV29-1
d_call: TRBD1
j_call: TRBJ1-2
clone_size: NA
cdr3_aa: CSVEDPGTANYGYTF
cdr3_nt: TGCAGCGTTGAAGATCCAGGGACAGCTAACTATGGCTACACCTTC

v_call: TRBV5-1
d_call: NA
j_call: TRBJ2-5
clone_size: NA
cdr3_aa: CASSSFGQVQETQYF
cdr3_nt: TGCGCCAGCAGCTCCTTTGGGCAGGTACAAGAGACCCAGTACTTC

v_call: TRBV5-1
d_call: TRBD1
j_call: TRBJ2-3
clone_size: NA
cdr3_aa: CASSLGQGVTDTQYF
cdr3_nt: TGCGCCAGCAGCTTGGGACAGGGGGTCACAGATACGCAGTATTTT

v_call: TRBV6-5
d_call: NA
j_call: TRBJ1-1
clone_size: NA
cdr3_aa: CASSDLGGTEAFF
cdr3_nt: TGTGCCAGCAGCGACCTCGGGGGCACTGAAGCTTTCTTT

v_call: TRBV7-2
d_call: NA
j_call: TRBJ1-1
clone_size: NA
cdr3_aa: CASSPRGGATEAFF
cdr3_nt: TGTGCCAGCAGCCCGAGAGGAGGGGCCACTGAAGCTTTCTTT

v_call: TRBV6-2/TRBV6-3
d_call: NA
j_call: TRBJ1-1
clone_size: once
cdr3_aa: CASSYWGPEAFF
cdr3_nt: TGTGCCAGCAGTTACTGGGGGCCTGAAGCTTTCTTT

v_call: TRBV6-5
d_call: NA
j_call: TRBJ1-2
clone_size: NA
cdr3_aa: CASSTTGLYYTF
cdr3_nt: TGTGCCAGCAGTACGACAGGATTGTACTACACCTTC

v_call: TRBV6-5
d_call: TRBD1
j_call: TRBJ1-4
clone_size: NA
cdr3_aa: CASRSTGPNEKLFF
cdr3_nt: TGTGCCAGCAGATCGACAGGGCCTAATGAAAAACTGTTTTTT

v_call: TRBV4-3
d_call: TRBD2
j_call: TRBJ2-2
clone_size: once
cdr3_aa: CASSQDLTGGRTGELFF
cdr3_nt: TGCGCCAGCAGCCAAGATCTTACGGGAGGGCGAACCGGGGAGCTGTTTTTT

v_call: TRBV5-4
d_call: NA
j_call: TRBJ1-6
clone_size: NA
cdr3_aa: CASSLVGGSSYNSPLHF
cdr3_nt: TGTGCCAGCAGCTTGGTAGGCGGGAGCTCCTATAATTCACCCCTCCACTTT

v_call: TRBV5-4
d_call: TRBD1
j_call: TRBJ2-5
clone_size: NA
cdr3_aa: CASRPGTGLPETQYF
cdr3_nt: TGTGCCAGCAGACCCGGGACAGGGCTTCCGGAGACCCAGTACTTC

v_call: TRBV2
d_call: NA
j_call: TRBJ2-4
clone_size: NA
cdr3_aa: CASSGDKGHIQYF
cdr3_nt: TGTGCCAGCAGCGGGGACAAGGGACACATTCAGTACTTC

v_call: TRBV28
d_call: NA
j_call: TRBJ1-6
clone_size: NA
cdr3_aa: CASTRGQGPGGSPLHF
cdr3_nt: TGTGCCAGCACCCGGGGACAAGGTCCAGGAGGTTCACCCCTCCACTTT

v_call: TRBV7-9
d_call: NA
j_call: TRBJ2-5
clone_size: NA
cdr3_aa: CASSSTQGQETQYF
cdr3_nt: TGTGCCAGCAGCTCCACCCAGGGCCAAGAGACCCAGTACTTC

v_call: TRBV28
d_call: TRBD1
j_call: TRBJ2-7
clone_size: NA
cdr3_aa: CASSRDRISYEQYF
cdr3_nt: TGTGCCAGCAGCCGGGACAGAATATCCTACGAGCAGTACTTC

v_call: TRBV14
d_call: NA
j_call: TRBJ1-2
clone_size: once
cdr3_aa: CASSPAGPNYGYTF
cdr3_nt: TGTGCCAGCAGCCCGGCAGGGCCCAACTATGGCTACACCTTC

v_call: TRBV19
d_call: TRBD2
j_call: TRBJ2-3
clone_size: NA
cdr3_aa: CASCSGGGRTDTQYF
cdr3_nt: TGTGCCAGTTGTAGTGGGGGAGGGAGGACAGATACGCAGTATTTT

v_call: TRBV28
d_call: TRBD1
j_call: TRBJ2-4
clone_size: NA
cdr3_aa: CASSARDRGIFKNIQYF
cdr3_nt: TGTGCCAGCAGTGCCCGGGACAGGGGGATTTTCAAAAACATTCAGTACTTC